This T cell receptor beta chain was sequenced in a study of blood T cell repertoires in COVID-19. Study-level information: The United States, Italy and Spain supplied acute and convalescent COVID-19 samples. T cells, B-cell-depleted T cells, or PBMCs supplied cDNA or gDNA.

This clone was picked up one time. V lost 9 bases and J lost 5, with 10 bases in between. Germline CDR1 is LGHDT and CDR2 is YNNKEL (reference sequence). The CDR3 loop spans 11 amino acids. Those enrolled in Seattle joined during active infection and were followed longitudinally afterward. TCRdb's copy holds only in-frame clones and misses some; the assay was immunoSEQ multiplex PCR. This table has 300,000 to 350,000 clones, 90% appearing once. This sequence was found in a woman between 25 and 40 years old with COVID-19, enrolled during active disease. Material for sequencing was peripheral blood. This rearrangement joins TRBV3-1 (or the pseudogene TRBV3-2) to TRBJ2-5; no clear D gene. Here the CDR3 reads CASVLRETQYF. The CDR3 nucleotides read TGTGCCAGTGTTTTGAGGGAGACCCAGTACTTC.